These 21 T cell receptor beta chains were sequenced from one sample in a study of blood T cell repertoires in COVID-19 (dated by TCRdb to about 2020). The library relied on the immunoSEQ multiplex PCR assay. TCRdb provides this immuneACCESS table in a form limited to in-frame rearrangements. Some clones are lacking; in checked studies, under half of them reflect an unresolved V gene, and why the rest are absent is not known. Across this sample there are under 250,000 clones, with approximately 85% seen only once. The ten largest clones add up to 9.1% of the sample. Sequencing was carried out using PBMCs or T cells enriched from blood (not recorded which). All receptors come from a woman in her fifties or sixties with acute COVID-19.

The chain recombines TRBV5-8 with TRBJ1-2; TRBD1 matches 8 bases. The ends lost 1 base at V and 4 bases at J; junction bases unmatched: 15. The CDR3 is 18 residues long. Germline CDR1 and CDR2: SGHTS and YDEGEE. The CDR3 sequence: CASSLYGQGFGLFYGYTF. CDR3 nucleotide sequence: TGTGCCAGCAGCTTGTACGGACAGGGCTTTGGACTTTTCTATGGCTACACCTTC.

J is TRBJ2-1 and V is TRBV9; TRBD2 might be the D (6 bases). The CDR3 runs to 16 residues. Germline V lookup: CDR1 SGDLS, CDR2 YYNGEE. The V and J ends lost 0 bases and 0 bases respectively, with 10 bases between them. The DNA of the CDR3 is TGTGCCAGCAGCGTAGAAGGGAGGAGCTCCTACAATGAGCAGTTCTTC. This gives the protein CASSVEGRSSYNEQFF.

This chain connects TRBV6-2 or TRBV6-3 to TRBJ2-1; TRBD2 matches 11 bases. In germline, CDR1 is MNHEY, CDR2 SVGEGT. After removal of 3 bases from V and 7 bases from J, the junction contained 8 bases not matched to a gene. The length of the CDR3 is 16 residues. The DNA for the CDR3 is TGTGCCAGCAGTTATAGAACTAGCGGGGGTTGGAATGAGCAGTTCTTC. Its translation is CASSYRTSGGWNEQFF.

The chain uses TRBV5-1 and TRBJ1-2; D may be TRBD1 (6 bases). The CDR3 is 13 residues long. Per germline, CDR1 SGHRS and CDR2 YFSETQ. V dropped 3 bases and J dropped 12 bases, with 18 bases sitting between them. CDR3 amino acids: CASSYTGKEDDTF. The CDR3 bases are TGCGCCAGCAGCTATACAGGGAAGGAGGACGACACCTTC.

The rearrangement links TRBV7-9 to TRBJ2-7, with TRBD1 as a possible D gene (6 bases). The germline V and J ends were trimmed by 5 bases and 3 bases, with 11 bases remaining between them. The CDR3 spans 13 residues. Germline CDR1 and CDR2: SEHNR and FQNEAQ (reference sequence). DNA of the CDR3: TGTGCCAGCAGCCGGGCAGGGGACTACGAGCAGTACTTC. It translates to CASSRAGDYEQYF.

This clone was detected only once. This chain joins TRBV5-6 and TRBJ1-2, with 7 bases lining up with TRBD1. Germline CDR1 reads SGHDT; CDR2 reads YYEEEE. This CDR3 spans 13 amino acids. After removal of 0 bases from V and 8 bases from J, the junction contained 4 bases not matched to a gene. The DNA of the CDR3 is TGTGCCAGCAGCTTGGTAGGGGGCAAGGGCTACACCTTC. Amino acids: CASSLVGGKGYTF.

The chain is built from TRBV6-2 or TRBV6-3 and TRBJ1-5; TRBD1 agrees at 8 bases. With 0 bases clipped from V and 3 bases from J, the junction kept 7 bases outside the gene matches. The CDR3 has 17 residues. CDR1 and CDR2 (germline): MNHEY, SVGEGT. The CDR3 here is CASSYSVPGGYNQPQHF. The DNA for the CDR3 is TGTGCCAGCAGTTACTCAGTTCCAGGGGGCTACAATCAGCCCCAGCATTTT.

This chain joins TRBV30 and TRBJ2-3; D might be TRBD1 (5 bases). The length of the CDR3 is 16 residues. Per germline, CDR1 GTSNPN and CDR2 SVGIG (reference sequence). Between the trimmed V and J ends, which lost 1 base and 3 bases, there was a span of 17 bases. The DNA of the CDR3 is TGTGCCTGGAGTGCGACCCACCTCCGACAGACAGATACGCAGTATTTT. It specifies CAWSATHLRQTDTQYF.

The genes are TRBV6-5 and TRBJ1-1; tentative D call: TRBD1 (5 bases). CDR3 size: 11 residues. The V gene lost 10 bases and the J gene lost 5 bases, with 11 bases spanning the gap. Germline loops: CDR1 MNHEY, CDR2 SVGAGI. The CDR3 sequence is CATREGTEAFF. CDR3 nucleotides: TGTGCCACTCGGGAGGGGACTGAAGCTTTCTTT.

This rearrangement joins TRBV29-1 to TRBJ1-4; weak D call: TRBD1 (6 bases). V was cut by 7 bases and J by 5 bases, with 17 bases left in between. From germline, CDR1 is SQVTM and CDR2 ANQGSEA. The CDR3 runs to 14 residues. The CDR3 DNA reads TGCAGCGCCAGAGTCTTGGGGGCCAATGAAAAACTGTTTTTT. It yields the protein CSARVLGANEKLFF.

This chain connects TRBV3-1 (or the pseudogene TRBV3-2) to TRBJ2-7; 8 bases are shared with TRBD1. This CDR3 is 16 amino acids long. The V and J ends lost 2 bases and 5 bases, in that order; junction bases with no gene match: 11. Germline V CDR1 and CDR2: LGHDT, YNNKEL (reference sequence). CDR3 DNA: TGTGCCAGCAGCCAAACTATCTTGACAGGGGCCGACGAGCAGTACTTC. This sequence encodes CASSQTILTGADEQYF.

The genes are TRBV10-3 and TRBJ2-5, with 12 positions matching TRBD2. The V gene's germline CDR1 is ENHRY and CDR2 SYGVKD. Losses at the gene ends were 7 bases for V and 4 bases for J; bases not matched to a gene: 4. The CDR3 loop spans 14 amino acids. The CDR3 loop is CAITPGLAGETQYF. The DNA of the CDR3 is TGTGCCATCACCCCGGGACTAGCGGGAGAGACCCAGTACTTC.

This chain connects TRBV30 to TRBJ2-3; the match to TRBD2 covers 8 bases. In germline, CDR1 is GTSNPN, CDR2 SVGIG (reference sequence). CDR3 length: 14 amino acids. Trimming cost V 3 bases and J 2 bases; bases outside gene matches: 4. This chain's CDR3 is CAWRVAGNTDTQYF. The DNA of the CDR3 is TGTGCCTGGAGGGTAGCGGGGAACACAGATACGCAGTATTTT.

The V and J genes are TRBV5-8 and TRBJ1-1; no clear D gene. Germline loops: CDR1 SGHTS, CDR2 YDEGEE. The CDR3 length is 13 residues. Between the trimmed V and J ends, which lost 4 bases and 1 base, there was a span of 8 bases. CDR3 sequence reads: CASSPLRNTEAFF. CDR3 bases: TGTGCCAGCAGCCCACTAAGGAACACTGAAGCTTTCTTT.

The chain is built from TRBV9 and TRBJ1-2; possible D gene TRBD1, 5 bases. V was pared by 3 bases and J by 2 bases, with 17 bases between. In germline, CDR1 is SGDLS, CDR2 YYNGEE. The CDR3 is made up of 16 amino acids. The CDR3 loop is CASSGTLLGGNYGYTF. For the CDR3, the DNA is TGTGCCAGCAGCGGAACCCTCTTGGGGGGAAACTATGGCTACACCTTC.

The genes are TRBV6-2 or TRBV6-3 and TRBJ1-2; D is unclear. This CDR3 is built from 12 residues. Germline CDR1 reads MNHEY; CDR2 reads SVGEGT. Trimming left V 5 bases short and J 8 bases short, with 12 bases between. CDR3 in amino acids: CASSDHLRGYTF. Here the CDR3 DNA reads TGTGCCAGCAGTGATCACTTAAGAGGCTACACCTTC.

The chain has TRBV7-9 and TRBJ1-5, with D unclear. The CDR3 contains 14 residues. The germline V and J ends were trimmed by 5 bases and 0 bases, with 8 bases remaining between them. Germline V gives CDR1 SEHNR, CDR2 FQNEAQ (reference sequence). The CDR3 DNA sequence: TGTGCCAGCAGCCCCCGAGATAGCAATCAGCCCCAGCATTTT. Amino acids: CASSPRDSNQPQHF.

The V call is TRBV7-9, the J call TRBJ1-1, with D perhaps matching TRBD1 (6 bases). CDR1 is SEHNR and CDR2 is FQNEAQ in the germline V gene (reference sequence). V shed 5 bases and J shed 4 bases, with 14 bases lying between them. CDR3 length: 14 amino acids. CDR3 in DNA: TGTGCCAGCAGCCGCCAGGGGATGAGCACTGAAGCTTTCTTT. Amino acid sequence: CASSRQGMSTEAFF.

The chain uses TRBV27 and TRBJ2-5; 15 bases align to TRBD2. CDR3 size: 16 residues. The ends lost 5 bases at V and 5 bases at J; junction bases unmatched: 6. The germline V gene encodes CDR1 MNHEY and CDR2 SMNVEV (reference sequence). For the CDR3, the DNA is TGTGCCAGCAGTCCGCGGACTAGCGGGGGGGCTGAGACCCAGTACTTC. It encodes CASSPRTSGGAETQYF.

V usage is TRBV14 and J usage is TRBJ1-1; possible D gene TRBD1, 5 bases. This CDR3 is built from 16 residues. Germline V gene lookup returns CDR1 SGHDN and CDR2 FVKESK. Trimming removed 1 base from V and 3 bases from J, with 15 bases in between. CDR3 protein: CASSQAPGRAHTEAFF. The DNA for the CDR3 is TGTGCCAGCAGCCAAGCTCCCGGCAGGGCCCACACTGAAGCTTTCTTT.

Only one count was recorded for this clone. The chain uses TRBV10-3 and TRBJ2-1; 10 bases line up with TRBD2. The V and J ends lost 4 bases and 8 bases, in that order; junction bases with no gene match: 8. This CDR3 is 15 amino acids long. Germline V gives CDR1 ENHRY, CDR2 SYGVKD. The CDR3 spells CAISGASGGRDEQFF. The CDR3 nucleotides are TGTGCCATCAGTGGCGCTAGCGGGGGTAGGGATGAGCAGTTCTTC.